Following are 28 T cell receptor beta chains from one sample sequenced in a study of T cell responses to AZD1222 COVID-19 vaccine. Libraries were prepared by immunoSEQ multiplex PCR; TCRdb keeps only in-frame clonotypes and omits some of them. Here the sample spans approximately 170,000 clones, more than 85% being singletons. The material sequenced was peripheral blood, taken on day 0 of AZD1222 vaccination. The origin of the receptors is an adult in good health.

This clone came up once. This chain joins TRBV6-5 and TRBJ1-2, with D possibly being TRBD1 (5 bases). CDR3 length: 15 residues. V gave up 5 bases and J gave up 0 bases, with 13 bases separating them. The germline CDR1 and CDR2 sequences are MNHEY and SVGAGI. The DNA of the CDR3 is TGTGCCAGCAGTACTGGGACCAAGACTAACTATGGCTACACCTTC. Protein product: CASSTGTKTNYGYTF.

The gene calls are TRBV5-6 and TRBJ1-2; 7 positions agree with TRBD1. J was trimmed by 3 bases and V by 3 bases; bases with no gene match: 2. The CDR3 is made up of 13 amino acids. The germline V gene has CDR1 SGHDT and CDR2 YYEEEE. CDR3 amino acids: CASSSGTDYGYTF. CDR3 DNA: TGTGCCAGCAGCTCCGGGACAGACTATGGCTACACCTTC.

CDR3 in amino acids: CASSSWGTEQFF. The DNA for the CDR3 is TGTGCCAGCAGCTCCTGGGGCACCGAGCAGTTCTTC. The genes are TRBV7-3 and TRBJ2-1; TRBD1 is a possible D gene (5 bases). This CDR3 has 12 amino acids. The V end lost 4 bases, the J end lost 10 bases, and 11 bases lay between the germline ends. Germline values: CDR1 SGHTA, CDR2 FQGTGA.

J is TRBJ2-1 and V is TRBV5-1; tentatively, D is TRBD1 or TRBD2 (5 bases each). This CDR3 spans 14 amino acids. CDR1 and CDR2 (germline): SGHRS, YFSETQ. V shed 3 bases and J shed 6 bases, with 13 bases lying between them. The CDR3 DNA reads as TGCGCCAGCAGCTGGGGGACGGGTCGCAATGAGCAGTTCTTC. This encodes CASSWGTGRNEQFF. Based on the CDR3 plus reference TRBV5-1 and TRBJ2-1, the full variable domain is KAGVTQTPRYLIKTRGQQVTLSCSPISGHRSVSWYQQTPGQGLQFLFEYFSETQRNKGNFPGRFSGRQFSNSRSEMNVSTLELGDSALYLCASSWGTGRNEQFFGPGTRLTVL.

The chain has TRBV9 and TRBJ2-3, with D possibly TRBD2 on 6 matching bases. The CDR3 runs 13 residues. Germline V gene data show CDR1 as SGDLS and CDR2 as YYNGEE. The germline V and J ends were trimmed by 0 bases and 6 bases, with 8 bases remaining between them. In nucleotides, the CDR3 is TGTGCCAGCAGCGTAGGGCTAGCGGATACGCAGTATTTT. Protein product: CASSVGLADTQYF.

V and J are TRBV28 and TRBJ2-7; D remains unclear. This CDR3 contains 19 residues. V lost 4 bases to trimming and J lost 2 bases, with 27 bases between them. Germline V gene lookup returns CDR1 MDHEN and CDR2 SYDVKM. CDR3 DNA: TGTGCCAGCAGTTCACGAAGACAAGGGCTGTGGTCTCGCCCCTACGAGCAGTACTTC. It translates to CASSSRRQGLWSRPYEQYF.

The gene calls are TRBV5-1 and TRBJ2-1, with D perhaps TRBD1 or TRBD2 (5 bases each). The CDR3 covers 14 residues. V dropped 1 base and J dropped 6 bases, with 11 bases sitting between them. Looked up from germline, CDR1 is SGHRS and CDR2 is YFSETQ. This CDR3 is CASSLFGASNEQFF. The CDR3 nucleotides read TGCGCCAGCAGCTTGTTCGGGGCGAGCAATGAGCAGTTCTTC.

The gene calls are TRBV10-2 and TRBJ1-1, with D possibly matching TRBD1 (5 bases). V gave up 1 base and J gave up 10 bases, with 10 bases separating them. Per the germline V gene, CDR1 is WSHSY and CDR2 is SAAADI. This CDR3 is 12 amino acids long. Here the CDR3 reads CASSEWPGGAFF. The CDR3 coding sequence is TGCGCCAGCAGTGAGTGGCCCGGGGGAGCTTTCTTT.

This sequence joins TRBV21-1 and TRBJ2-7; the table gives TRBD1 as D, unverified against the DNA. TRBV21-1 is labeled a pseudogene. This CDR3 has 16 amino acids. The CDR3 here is CAIPTGTSVLSYEQYF. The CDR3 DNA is TGTGCCATCCCGACCGGGACATCCGTACTCTCCTACGAGCAGTACTTC.

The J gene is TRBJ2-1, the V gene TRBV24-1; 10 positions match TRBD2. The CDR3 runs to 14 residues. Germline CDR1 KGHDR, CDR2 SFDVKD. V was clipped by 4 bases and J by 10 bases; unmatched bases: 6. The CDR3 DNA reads TGTGCCACCAGTGACCCCCCGGGACTAGCGGAGCAGTTCTTC. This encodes CATSDPPGLAEQFF.

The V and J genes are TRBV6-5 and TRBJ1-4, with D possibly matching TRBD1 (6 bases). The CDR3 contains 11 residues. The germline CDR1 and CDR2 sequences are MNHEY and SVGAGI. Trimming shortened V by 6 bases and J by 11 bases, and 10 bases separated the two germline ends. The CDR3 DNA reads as TGTGCCAGCAGAAACAGGGAGAAACTGTTTTTT. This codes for CASRNREKLFF.

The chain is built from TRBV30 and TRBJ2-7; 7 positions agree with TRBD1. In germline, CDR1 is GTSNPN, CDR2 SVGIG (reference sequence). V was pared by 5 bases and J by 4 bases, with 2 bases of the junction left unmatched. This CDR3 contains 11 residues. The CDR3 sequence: CAWADRYEQYF. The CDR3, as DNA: TGTGCCTGGGCGGACAGGTACGAGCAGTACTTC.

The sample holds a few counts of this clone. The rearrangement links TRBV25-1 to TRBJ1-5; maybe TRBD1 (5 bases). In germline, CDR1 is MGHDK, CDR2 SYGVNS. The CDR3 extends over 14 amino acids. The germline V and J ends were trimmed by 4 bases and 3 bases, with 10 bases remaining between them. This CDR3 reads CASSGGTSNQPQHF. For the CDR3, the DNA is TGTGCCAGCAGTGGTGGGACCTCCAATCAGCCCCAGCATTTT.

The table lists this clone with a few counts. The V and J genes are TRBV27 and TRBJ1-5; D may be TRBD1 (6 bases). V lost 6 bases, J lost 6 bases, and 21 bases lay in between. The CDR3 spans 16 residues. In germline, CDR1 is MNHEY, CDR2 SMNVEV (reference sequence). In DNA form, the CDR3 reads TGTGCCAGCAGCCCCGGGGGGACACCCCCAGGTCAGCCCCAGCATTTT. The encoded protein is CASSPGGTPPGQPQHF.

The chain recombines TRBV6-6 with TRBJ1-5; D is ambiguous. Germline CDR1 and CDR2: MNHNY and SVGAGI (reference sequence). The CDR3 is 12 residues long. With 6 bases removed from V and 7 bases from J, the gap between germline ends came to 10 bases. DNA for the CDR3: TGTGCCAGCAGGGAGGGTGGCCAGCCCCAGCATTTT. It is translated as CASREGGQPQHF.

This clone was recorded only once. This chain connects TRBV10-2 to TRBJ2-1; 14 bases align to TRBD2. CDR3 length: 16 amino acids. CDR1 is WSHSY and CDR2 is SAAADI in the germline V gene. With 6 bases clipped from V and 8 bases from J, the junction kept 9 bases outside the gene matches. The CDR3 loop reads CASRKGLAGGIDEQFF. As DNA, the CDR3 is TGCGCCAGCAGGAAAGGACTAGCGGGAGGAATCGATGAGCAGTTCTTC.

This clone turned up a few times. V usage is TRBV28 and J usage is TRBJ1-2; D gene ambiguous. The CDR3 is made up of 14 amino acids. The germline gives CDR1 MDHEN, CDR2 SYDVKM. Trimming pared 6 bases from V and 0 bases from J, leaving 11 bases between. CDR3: CASSLGLANYGYTF. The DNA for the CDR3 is TGTGCCAGCAGCCTCGGGTTAGCTAACTATGGCTACACCTTC.

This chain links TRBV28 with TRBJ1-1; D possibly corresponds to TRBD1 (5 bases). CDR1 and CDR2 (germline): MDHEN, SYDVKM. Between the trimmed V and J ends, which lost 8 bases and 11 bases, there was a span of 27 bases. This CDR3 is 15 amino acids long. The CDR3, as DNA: TGTGCCAGCCGATCAGTTACTACAAGGCGACAGCACGCTTTCTTT. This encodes CASRSVTTRRQHAFF. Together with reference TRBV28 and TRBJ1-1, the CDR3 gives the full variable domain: DVKVTQSSRYLVKRTGEKVFLECVQDMDHENMFWYRQDPGLGLRLIYFSYDVKMKEKGDIPEGYSVSREKKERFSLILESASTNQTSMYLCASRSVTTRRQHAFFGQGTRLTVV.

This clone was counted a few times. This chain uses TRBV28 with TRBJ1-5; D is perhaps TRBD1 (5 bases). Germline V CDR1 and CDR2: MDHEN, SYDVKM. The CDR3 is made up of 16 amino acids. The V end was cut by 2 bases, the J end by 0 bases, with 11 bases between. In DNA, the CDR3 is TGTGCCAGCAGTTTAAACAGGCTATATAGCAATCAGCCCCAGCATTTT. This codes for CASSLNRLYSNQPQHF. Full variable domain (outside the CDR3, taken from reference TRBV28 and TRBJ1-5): DVKVTQSSRYLVKRTGEKVFLECVQDMDHENMFWYRQDPGLGLRLIYFSYDVKMKEKGDIPEGYSVSREKKERFSLILESASTNQTSMYLCASSLNRLYSNQPQHFGDGTRLSIL.

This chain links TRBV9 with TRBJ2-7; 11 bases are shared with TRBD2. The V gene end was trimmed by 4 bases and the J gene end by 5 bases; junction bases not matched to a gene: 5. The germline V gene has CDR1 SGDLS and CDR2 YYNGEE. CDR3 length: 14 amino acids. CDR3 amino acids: CASSKGGLADEQYF. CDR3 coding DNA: TGTGCCAGCAGCAAGGGGGGACTAGCGGACGAGCAGTACTTC.

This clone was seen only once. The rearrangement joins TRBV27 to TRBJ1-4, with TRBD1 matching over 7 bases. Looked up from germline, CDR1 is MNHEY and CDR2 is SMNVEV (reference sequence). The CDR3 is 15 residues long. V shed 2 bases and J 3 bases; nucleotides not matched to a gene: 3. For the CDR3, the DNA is TGTGCCAGCAGTTTAAGGGGGCACCCTAATGAAAAACTGTTTTTT. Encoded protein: CASSLRGHPNEKLFF.

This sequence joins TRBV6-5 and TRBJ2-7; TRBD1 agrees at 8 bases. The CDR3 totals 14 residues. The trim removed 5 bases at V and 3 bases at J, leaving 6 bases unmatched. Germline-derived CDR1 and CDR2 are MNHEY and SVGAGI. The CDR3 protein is CASSTRDRNYEQYF. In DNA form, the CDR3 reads TGTGCCAGCAGTACCCGGGACAGGAACTACGAGCAGTACTTC.

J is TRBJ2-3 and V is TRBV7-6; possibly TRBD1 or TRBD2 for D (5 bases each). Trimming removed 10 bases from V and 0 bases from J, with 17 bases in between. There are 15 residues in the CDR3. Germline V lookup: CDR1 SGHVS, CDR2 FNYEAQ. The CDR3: CATSRGVTSTDTQYF. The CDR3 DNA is TGTGCCACCTCGCGAGGGGTTACTAGCACAGATACGCAGTATTTT.

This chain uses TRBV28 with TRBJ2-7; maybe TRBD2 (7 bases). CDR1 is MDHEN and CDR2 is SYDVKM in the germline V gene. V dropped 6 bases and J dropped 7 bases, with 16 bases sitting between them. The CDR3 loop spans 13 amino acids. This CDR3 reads CASRPAGGREQYF. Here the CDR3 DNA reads TGTGCCAGCAGGCCGGCCGGGGGGCGGGAGCAGTACTTC.

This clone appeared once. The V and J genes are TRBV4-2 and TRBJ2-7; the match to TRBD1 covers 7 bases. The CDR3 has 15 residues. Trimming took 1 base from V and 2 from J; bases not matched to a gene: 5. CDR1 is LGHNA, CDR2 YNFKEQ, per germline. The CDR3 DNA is TGTGCCAGCAGCCAAGGGCCAGGGGGAGCCTACGAGCAGTACTTC. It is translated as CASSQGPGGAYEQYF.

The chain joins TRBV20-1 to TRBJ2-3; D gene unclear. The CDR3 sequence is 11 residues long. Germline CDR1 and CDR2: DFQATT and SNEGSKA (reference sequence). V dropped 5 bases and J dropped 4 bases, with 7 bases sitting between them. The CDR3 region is CSAQSPDTQYF. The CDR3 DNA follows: TGCAGTGCTCAGTCCCCAGATACGCAGTATTTT.

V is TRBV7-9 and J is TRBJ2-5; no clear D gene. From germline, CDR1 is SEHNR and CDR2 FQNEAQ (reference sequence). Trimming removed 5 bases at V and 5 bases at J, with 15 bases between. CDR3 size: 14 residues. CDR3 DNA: TGTGCCAGCAGCCTTACACCCGTGGGGGAGACCCAGTACTTC. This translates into CASSLTPVGETQYF.

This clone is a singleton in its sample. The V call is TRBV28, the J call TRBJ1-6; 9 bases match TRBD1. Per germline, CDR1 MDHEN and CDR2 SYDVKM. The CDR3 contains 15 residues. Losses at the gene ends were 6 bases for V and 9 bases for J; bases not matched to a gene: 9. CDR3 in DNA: TGTGCCAGCAGGACCCGGGACAGGGTCGGTTCACCCCTCCACTTT. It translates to CASRTRDRVGSPLHF.